This record covers a single T cell receptor beta chain. This clonotype was seen a few times. The specificity of this receptor is unknown. Per-base qualities were not stored, and no clone one base away is much larger. Library construction relied on 5' RACE. Sequencer: Illumina HiSeq 2500. A second PCR of about 6 to 12 cycles was run with a J-beta primer mix and a sample-barcoded 5' primer. A unique molecular identifier was introduced onto each TCR beta cDNA molecule by a template-switch 5' adaptor carrying 12 random nucleotides. Each sample yielded at least 3 million CDR3-containing paired-end reads. All of the RNA was converted into first-strand cDNA using the Mint cDNA synthesis kit, with a TRBC-specific oligonucleotide serving as the primer. All cDNA was treated with uracil-DNA glycosylase and then went through a first 18-cycle PCR with the universal primers M1SS and BC2_uni_R. Per the source publication's procedure: For normalization, 1 million high-quality reads, each with a distinct molecular identifier, were randomly selected from each sample. Instead of being binned into consensus sequences, reads with shared molecular identifiers were discarded. MiTCR, with a Q25 quality threshold and the strictest error-elimination algorithm, was used for CDR3 identification, clonotype clustering and error correction. A nonparametric unseen species model with Euler transformation was used to estimate a lower bound on total TCR beta diversity. Through fastp at Q25 and MiXCR, TCRdb rebuilt clones from the public reads, retaining in-frame beta chains. Identical CDR3 proteins give one entry, which carries the most common genes and DNA. These V and J calls derive from TCRdb rather than the authors' analysis. The sample table contains under 850,000 distinct CDR3 sequences; only one count was recorded for approximately 35% of them. 13% of the sample comes from the top ten.

Systemically healthy Caucasian individuals from Russia, about 38 in total and aged about 6 to 100 years, were included as donors. Each donor gave about 9.7 milliliters of peripheral blood, drawn into EDTA-treated Vacutainer tubes. PBMCs were isolated by Ficoll-Paque density-gradient centrifugation, with at least 6 million obtained per sample. Trizol reagent was used to extract total RNA from the PBMCs, yielding at least 6 micrograms per sample. For every donor, an aliquot of PBMCs went through flow cytometry to measure the percentages of naive CD45RAhigh/CD27high T cells. The data are from a study of blood T cells in healthy people across ages (dated by TCRdb to the mid-2010s). In terms of the full investigation: In model experiments, template switching captured about one uniquely barcoded TCR beta cDNA molecule for every two T cells. The donors were divided into four age groups: young (average approximately 17 years), middle-aged (approximately 39), aged (about 60) and long-lived (around 80). The study analyzed two additional independent replicas of 1 million unique cDNA reads from the same blood draw for two donors, one aged 18 to 30 and one aged 80 or older. To avoid experimental bias, donors of different ages were distributed randomly across sequencing lanes. Age-related changes in TCR beta repertoire diversity were measured in the study by deep sequencing normalized with unique cDNA molecular identifiers. Findings and caveats that apply to the study as a whole: As age increased, observed TCR beta diversity per million T cells dropped in a roughly linear way, and a significant reduction was already evident by age about 40. Compared with the aged group, the long-lived group had more naive CD4+ T cells, fewer expanded clones and increased TCR diversity, suggesting age selection. Donor CMV infection status was unknown, potentially confounding age-related changes in expanded clonotypes. Estimates of total diversity from one million sequenced T cells were regarded as lower bounds and underestimates. Conclusive comparison of naive and antigen-experienced compartments was prevented by the profiling of bulk unsorted PBMCs. Observed TCR beta diversity correlated strongly with the percentage of naive T cells measured by flow cytometry.

From the germline V gene, CDR1 is SGHVS and CDR2 is FNYEAQ. The CDR3 spans 14 residues, from the cysteine through the phenylalanine. Here the CDR3 DNA is all that survives: 42 bases in frame from base 1. Between the V and J ends, shortened by 5 bases and 2 bases respectively, the junction contains 11 bases. This TCR was sampled from a man aged 18 to 30 in good health. Specimen: blood. The rearrangement combines TRBV7-6 with TRBJ2-3, with TRBD1 perhaps the D gene, on 5 matching bases. The sequenced DNA: TGTGCCAGCAGCCCCCGACAGCACACAGATACGCAGTATTTT. Its protein product is CASSPRQHTDTQYF.